The rows below give T cell receptor beta chains drawn from one sample of a study of graft-versus-host responses after intestinal transplantation. TCRdb's copy holds only in-frame clones and misses some; the assay was immunoSEQ multiplex PCR. The data show about 85,000 clones, around 84% seen once. Antigens for these TCRs are unknown. The sample was unstimulated CD4+ T cells sorted from spleen or lymph node cells, taken before intestinal transplant. Source of these receptors: a human donor who received an intestinal transplant. The CDR3 runs from the conserved cysteine through the conserved F or W. A D gene is named only where the DNA matches it firmly. Some rows mark clone size as missing; the rest say once, few, many or name a class of expanded clone.

len	v_gene	d_gene	abundance	j_gene	CDR3aa	CDR3nt
17	TRBV2	TRBD2	once	TRBJ2-1	CASRGQGTSGGANEQFF	TGTGCCAGCAGGGGACAGGGGACTAGCGGGGGGGCCAATGAGCAGTTCTTC
13	TRBV30	-	-	TRBJ1-6	CAWSYGEWPPLHF	TGTGCCTGGAGTTACGGGGAGTGGCCACCCCTCCACTTT
16	TRBV27	TRBD2	few	TRBJ2-1	CASSSLASGRTNEQFF	TGTGCCAGCAGTTCCCTGGCTAGCGGGCGAACCAATGAGCAGTTCTTC
12	TRBV30	TRBD1	-	TRBJ1-1	CAWSVRQGVTFF	TGTGCCTGGAGTGTACGTCAGGGGGTTACTTTCTTT
17	TRBV5-1	TRBD2	-	TRBJ2-3	CASSSLSSGGATDTQYF	TGCGCCAGCAGCTCGCTGTCTAGCGGGGGGGCGACAGATACGCAGTATTTT
14	TRBV18	-	-	TRBJ1-1	CAGSPMGEGTEAFF	TGTGCCGGCTCACCAATGGGAGAGGGCACTGAAGCTTTCTTT
13	TRBV5-1	TRBD1	-	TRBJ2-5	CASRQGSGQTQYF	TGCGCCAGCCGACAGGGAAGTGGACAGACCCAGTACTTC
15	TRBV18	TRBD1	-	TRBJ1-1	CASSPTGVKNTEAFF	TGTGCCAGCTCACCTACAGGGGTAAAGAACACTGAAGCTTTCTTT
14	TRBV5-1	-	-	TRBJ1-1	CASTIRGGDAEAFF	TGCGCCAGCACCATAAGGGGCGGGGACGCTGAAGCTTTCTTT
12	TRBV6-6	-	-	TRBJ2-3	CASSSPTDTQYF	TGTGCCAGCAGTTCCCCTACAGATACGCAGTATTTT
14	TRBV28	-	-	TRBJ2-7	CASQTIGPAYEQYF	TGTGCCAGCCAAACGATTGGGCCGGCCTACGAGCAGTACTTC
13	TRBV28	TRBD2	-	TRBJ2-7	CASSLRTRREQYF	TGTGCCAGCAGTTTACGGACTAGGAGGGAGCAGTACTTC
15	TRBV7-9	TRBD1	once	TRBJ2-7	CASRPGTGARYEQYF	TGTGCCAGCAGGCCCGGGACAGGGGCTCGCTACGAGCAGTACTTC
15	TRBV19	TRBD1	-	TRBJ1-6	CASSRQGEGNSPLHF	TGTGCCAGTAGTAGGCAGGGGGAAGGAAATTCACCCCTCCACTTT
17	TRBV28	TRBD1	-	TRBJ2-3	CASSTYSGGAGTDTQYF	TGTGCCAGCAGTACCTACTCAGGGGGCGCTGGCACAGATACGCAGTATTTT
15	TRBV29-1	TRBD2	-	TRBJ2-7	CSATGTSGATYEQYF	TGCAGCGCAACCGGGACTAGCGGGGCAACCTACGAGCAGTACTTC
15	TRBV9	-	-	TRBJ2-7	CASSVGNSLTYEQYF	TGTGCCAGCAGCGTAGGCAACAGTCTTACCTACGAGCAGTACTTC
15	TRBV6-5	-	-	TRBJ1-5	CASSYSPGKGQPQHF	TGTGCCAGCAGTTACTCGCCAGGGAAGGGTCAGCCCCAGCATTTT
15	TRBV15	-	-	TRBJ2-5	CATSLPPGAGETQYF	TGTGCCACCAGCTTACCACCCGGGGCGGGGGAGACCCAGTACTTC
14	TRBV2	-	-	TRBJ2-3	CASSGEFGADTQYF	TGTGCCAGCAGTGGGGAGTTCGGGGCAGATACGCAGTATTTT
14	TRBV28	TRBD1	-	TRBJ1-2	CASTQTGVNYGYTF	TGTGCCAGCACCCAGACAGGGGTTAACTATGGCTACACCTTC
16	TRBV7-9	-	-	TRBJ2-5	CASSLAAYLTGETQYF	TGTGCCAGCAGCTTAGCGGCATACCTTACCGGGGAGACCCAGTACTTC
14	TRBV6-4	-	-	TRBJ2-6	CASSGYSGANVLTF	TGTGCCAGCTCCGGGTACTCTGGGGCCAACGTCCTGACTTTC
13	TRBV2	-	once	TRBJ1-5	CASSDRSPQPQHF	TGTGCCAGCAGCGACAGGAGCCCGCAGCCCCAGCATTTT
15	TRBV29-1	TRBD1	-	TRBJ1-2	CSVLQGANSNYGYTF	TGCAGCGTTTTACAGGGGGCCAACTCTAACTATGGCTACACCTTC
13	TRBV30	TRBD1	few	TRBJ1-4	CASTGTGKEKLFF	TGTGCCTCCACCGGGACAGGGAAGGAAAAACTGTTTTTT
15	TRBV25-1	-	-	TRBJ1-2	CASSFSGSSSTGYTF	TGTGCCAGCAGTTTCTCGGGATCCTCCTCCACTGGCTACACCTTC
16	TRBV5-1	-	-	TRBJ2-5	CASSQGSAGIQETQYF	TGCGCCAGCAGCCAAGGTTCGGCGGGGATTCAAGAGACCCAGTACTTC
16	TRBV4-1	TRBD1	few	TRBJ2-2	CASSQVGQRLTGELFF	TGCGCCAGCAGCCAAGTGGGACAGAGGCTCACCGGGGAGCTGTTTTTT
15	TRBV6-1	TRBD2	once	TRBJ2-7	CASRLAGGSSYEQYF	TGTGCCAGCAGACTAGCGGGGGGCTCTTCCTACGAGCAGTACTTC
15	TRBV28	-	-	TRBJ2-3	CASSLGGLFADTQYF	TGTGCCAGCAGTTTAGGGGGCCTCTTCGCAGATACGCAGTATTTT
14	TRBV5-1	-	-	TRBJ2-1	CASSLSTRHNEQFF	TGCGCCAGCAGCTTGTCGACCAGGCACAATGAGCAGTTCTTC
15	TRBV11-3	-	-	TRBJ2-1	CASSLSGQPYNEQFF	TGTGCCAGCAGCTTAAGCGGCCAGCCTTACAATGAGCAGTTCTTC
14	TRBV5-1	-	-	TRBJ2-1	CASSFGLVSDEQFF	TGCGCCAGCAGCTTCGGACTGGTAAGCGATGAGCAGTTCTTC
15	TRBV2	TRBD2	-	TRBJ2-2	CASSDRLAGIGELFF	TGTGCCAGCAGTGATAGACTAGCGGGGATCGGGGAGCTGTTTTTT
15	TRBV6-1	TRBD2	-	TRBJ2-5	CASREGAGAPATQYF	TGTGCCAGCAGGGAGGGAGCGGGGGCCCCAGCTACCCAGTACTTC
14	TRBV10-2	-	-	TRBJ1-4	CASSVDSNNEKLFF	TGCGCCAGCAGTGTCGACAGCAATAATGAAAAACTGTTTTTT
14	TRBV28	TRBD2	-	TRBJ2-1	CASSPASGGSEQFF	TGTGCCAGCAGCCCCGCGAGCGGGGGAAGTGAGCAGTTCTTC
16	TRBV18	TRBD1	-	TRBJ2-3	CASSPGTGTNTDTQYF	TGTGCCAGCTCACCCGGGACAGGGACCAACACAGATACGCAGTATTTT
15	TRBV6-6	TRBD1	once	TRBJ1-5	CASSYGTGGNQPQHF	TGTGCCAGCAGTTACGGGACAGGGGGCAATCAGCCCCAGCATTTT
12	TRBV27	-	-	TRBJ2-7	CASSPPAGEQYF	TGTGCCAGCAGTCCTCCAGCCGGGGAGCAGTACTTC
17	TRBV6-1	TRBD2	-	TRBJ2-1	CASSDAAGGLGGREQFF	TGTGCCAGCAGTGACGCCGCGGGGGGGCTTGGGGGCCGTGAGCAGTTCTTC
15	TRBV27	-	few	TRBJ2-7	CASSLRWGDYYEQYF	TGTGCCAGCAGTTTAAGGTGGGGAGATTACTACGAGCAGTACTTC
13	TRBV5-1	-	-	TRBJ1-1	CASSKDRHTEAFF	TGCGCCAGCAGCAAGGACAGACACACTGAAGCTTTCTTT
14	TRBV5-1	TRBD2	-	TRBJ2-3	CASSWDYSPDTQYF	TGCGCCAGCAGCTGGGACTATAGTCCGGATACGCAGTATTTT
14	TRBV5-1	TRBD2	-	TRBJ2-7	CASSLTSGAYEQYF	TGCGCCAGCAGCTTAACTAGCGGGGCCTACGAGCAGTACTTC
14	TRBV18	-	-	TRBJ2-1	CASSPSSGYNEQFF	TGTGCCAGCTCACCTTCCAGCGGCTACAATGAGCAGTTCTTC
17	TRBV2	TRBD2	few	TRBJ2-1	CASSERASGGSYNEQFF	TGTGCCAGCAGTGAACGGGCTAGCGGGGGATCCTACAATGAGCAGTTCTTC
13	TRBV5-1	-	-	TRBJ1-1	CASSRPDSVYAFF	TGCGCCAGCAGCAGGCCGGACAGCGTCTATGCTTTCTTT
16	TRBV25-1	TRBD2	-	TRBJ2-7	CASSEGLAGASYEQYF	TGTGCCAGCAGTGAGGGACTAGCGGGAGCCTCCTACGAGCAGTACTTC
15	TRBV11-2	-	-	TRBJ1-1	CASSRLRSPNTEAFF	TGTGCCAGCAGCCGCCTTCGGTCCCCGAACACTGAAGCTTTCTTT
17	TRBV18	TRBD2	-	TRBJ2-1	CASSPLPGLAGYNEQFF	TGTGCCAGCTCACCACTCCCCGGACTAGCGGGTTACAATGAGCAGTTCTTC
19	TRBV7-8	-	few	TRBJ2-7	CASSVYRGPRREEAYEQYF	TGTGCCAGCAGCGTATACAGGGGCCCACGGCGGGAAGAAGCGTACGAGCAGTACTTC
16	TRBV7-9	TRBD1	-	TRBJ2-7	CASSTPGGRRGYEQYF	TGTGCCAGCAGTACACCAGGGGGCAGGAGAGGATACGAGCAGTACTTC
13	TRBV14	-	-	TRBJ2-7	CASRPGGSHEQYF	TGTGCCAGCAGACCAGGGGGGTCCCACGAGCAGTACTTC
16	TRBV25-1	TRBD2	-	TRBJ2-1	CASSEPGSGTSDEQFF	TGTGCCAGCAGTGAACCGGGAAGCGGGACTAGCGATGAGCAGTTCTTC
13	TRBV11-2	TRBD1	-	TRBJ1-3	CASSSDRGNTIYF	TGTGCCAGCAGCTCGGACAGGGGAAACACCATATATTTT
15	TRBV5-6	TRBD2	-	TRBJ2-1	CASRPGLAGHGEQFF	TGTGCCAGCAGACCGGGACTAGCGGGCCACGGTGAGCAGTTCTTC
11	TRBV28	-	-	TRBJ2-1	CATRADNEQFF	TGTGCCACCAGGGCCGACAATGAGCAGTTCTTC
15	TRBV4-3	-	-	TRBJ1-3	CASSRGGSSGNTIYF	TGCGCCAGCAGCCGGGGAGGGAGCTCTGGAAACACCATATATTTT